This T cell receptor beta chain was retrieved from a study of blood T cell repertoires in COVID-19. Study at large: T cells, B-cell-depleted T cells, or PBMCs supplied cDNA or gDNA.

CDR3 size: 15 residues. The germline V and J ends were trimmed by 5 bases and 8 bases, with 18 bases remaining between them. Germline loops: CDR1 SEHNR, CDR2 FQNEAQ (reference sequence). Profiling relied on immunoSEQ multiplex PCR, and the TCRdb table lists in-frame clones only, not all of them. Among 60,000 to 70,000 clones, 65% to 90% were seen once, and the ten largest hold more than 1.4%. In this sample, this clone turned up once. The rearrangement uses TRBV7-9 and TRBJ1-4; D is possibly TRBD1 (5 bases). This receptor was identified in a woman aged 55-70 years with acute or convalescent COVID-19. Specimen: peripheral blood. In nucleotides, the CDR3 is TGTGCCAGCAGCCCCCAACAGGCGTCTCGGGAAAAACTGTTTTTT. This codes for CASSPQQASREKLFF.